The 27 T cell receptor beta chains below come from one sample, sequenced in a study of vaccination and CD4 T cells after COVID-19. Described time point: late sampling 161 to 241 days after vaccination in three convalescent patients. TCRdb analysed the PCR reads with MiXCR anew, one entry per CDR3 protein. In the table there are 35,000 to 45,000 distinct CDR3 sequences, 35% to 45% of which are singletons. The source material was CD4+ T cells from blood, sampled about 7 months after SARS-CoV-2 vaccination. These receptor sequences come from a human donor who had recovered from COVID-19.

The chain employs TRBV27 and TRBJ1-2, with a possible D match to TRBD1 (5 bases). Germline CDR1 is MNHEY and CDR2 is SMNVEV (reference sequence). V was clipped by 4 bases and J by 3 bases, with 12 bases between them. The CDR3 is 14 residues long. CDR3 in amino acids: CASSSYQGYYGYTF. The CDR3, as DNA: TGTGCCAGCAGTTCTTATCAGGGCTACTATGGCTACACCTTC.

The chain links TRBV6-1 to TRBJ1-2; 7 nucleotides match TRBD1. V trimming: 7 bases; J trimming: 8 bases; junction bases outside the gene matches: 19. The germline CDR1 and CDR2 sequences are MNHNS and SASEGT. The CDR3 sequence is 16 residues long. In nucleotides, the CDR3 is TGTGCCAGCACCTCTCCCCCCCCGACAGGGTCGGAAGGCTACACCTTC. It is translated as CASTSPPPTGSEGYTF.

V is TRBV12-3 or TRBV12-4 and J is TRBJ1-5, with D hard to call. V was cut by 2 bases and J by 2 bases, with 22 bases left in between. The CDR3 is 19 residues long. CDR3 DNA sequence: TGTGCCAGCAGTTTACAGGTCCTTCTTTCCGGCCGCCGCAATCAGCCCCAGCATTTT. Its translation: CASSLQVLLSGRRNQPQHF.

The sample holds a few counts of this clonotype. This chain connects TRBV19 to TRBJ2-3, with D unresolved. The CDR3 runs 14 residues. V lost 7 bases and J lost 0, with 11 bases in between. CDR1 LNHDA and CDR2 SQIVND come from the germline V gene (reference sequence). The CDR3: CASTPTQSTDTQYF. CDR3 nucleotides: TGTGCCAGTACCCCGACGCAGAGCACAGATACGCAGTATTTT. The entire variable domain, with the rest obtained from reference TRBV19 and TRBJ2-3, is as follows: DGGITQSPKYLFRKEGQNVTLSCEQNLNHDAMYWYRQDPGQGLRLIYYSQIVNDFQKGDIAEGYSVSREKKESFPLTVTSAQKNPTAFYLCASTPTQSTDTQYFGPGTRLTVL.

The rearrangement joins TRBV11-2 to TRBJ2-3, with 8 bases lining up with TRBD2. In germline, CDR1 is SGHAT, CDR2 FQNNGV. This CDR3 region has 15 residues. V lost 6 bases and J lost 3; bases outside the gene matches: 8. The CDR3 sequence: CASRAWTSPTDTQYF. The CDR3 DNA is TGTGCCAGCAGAGCCTGGACTAGCCCTACAGATACGCAGTATTTT.

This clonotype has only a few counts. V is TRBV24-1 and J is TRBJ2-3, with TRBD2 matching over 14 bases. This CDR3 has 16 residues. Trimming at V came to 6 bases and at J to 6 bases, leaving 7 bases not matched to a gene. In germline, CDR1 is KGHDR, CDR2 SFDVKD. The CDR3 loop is CATSPGTSGSKDTQYF. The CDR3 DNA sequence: TGTGCCACCAGTCCCGGGACTAGCGGGAGTAAGGATACGCAGTATTTT.

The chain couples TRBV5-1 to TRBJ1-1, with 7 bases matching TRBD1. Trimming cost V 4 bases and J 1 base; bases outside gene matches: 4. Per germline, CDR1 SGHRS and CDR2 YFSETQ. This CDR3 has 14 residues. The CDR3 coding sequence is TGCGCCAGCAGCGCGGGGACAGCGAACACTGAAGCTTTCTTT. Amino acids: CASSAGTANTEAFF.

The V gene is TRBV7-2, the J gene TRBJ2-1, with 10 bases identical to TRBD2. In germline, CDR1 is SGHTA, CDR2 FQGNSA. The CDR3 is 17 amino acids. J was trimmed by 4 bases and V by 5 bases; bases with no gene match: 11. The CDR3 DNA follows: TGTGCCAGCAGCCACAGCGGGAGGGCCGAGATATACAATGAGCAGTTCTTC. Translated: CASSHSGRAEIYNEQFF.

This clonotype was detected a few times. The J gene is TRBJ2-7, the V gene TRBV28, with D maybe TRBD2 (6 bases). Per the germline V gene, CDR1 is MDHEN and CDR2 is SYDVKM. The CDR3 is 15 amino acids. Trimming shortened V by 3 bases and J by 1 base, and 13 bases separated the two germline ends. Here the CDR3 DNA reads TGTGCCAGCAGTTTTGGCGGGACTTCTTCCTACGAGCAGTACTTC. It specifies CASSFGGTSSYEQYF.

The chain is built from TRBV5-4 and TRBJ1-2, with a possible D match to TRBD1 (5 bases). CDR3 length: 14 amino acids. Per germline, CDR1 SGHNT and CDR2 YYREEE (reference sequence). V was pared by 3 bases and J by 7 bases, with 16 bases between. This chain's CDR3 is CASSSTGGVAGYTF. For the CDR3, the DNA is TGTGCCAGCAGCTCGACTGGGGGAGTGGCTGGCTACACCTTC.

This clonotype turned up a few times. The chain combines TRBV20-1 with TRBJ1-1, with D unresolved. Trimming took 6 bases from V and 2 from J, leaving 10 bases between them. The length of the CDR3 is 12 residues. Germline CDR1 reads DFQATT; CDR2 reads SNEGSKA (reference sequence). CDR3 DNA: TGCAGTGCGTTATCAGTAAACACTGAAGCTTTCTTT. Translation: CSALSVNTEAFF.

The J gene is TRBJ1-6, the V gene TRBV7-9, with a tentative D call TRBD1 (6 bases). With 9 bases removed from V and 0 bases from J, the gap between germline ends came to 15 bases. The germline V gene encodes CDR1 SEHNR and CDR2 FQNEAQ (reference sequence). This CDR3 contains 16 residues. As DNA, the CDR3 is TGTGCCAGTCTGCAGGGGTCAGGCTCCTATAATTCACCCCTCCACTTT. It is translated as CASLQGSGSYNSPLHF. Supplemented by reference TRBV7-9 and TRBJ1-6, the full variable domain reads DTGVSQNPRHKITKRGQNVTFRCDPISEHNRLYWYRQTLGQGPEFLTYFQNEAQLEKSRLLSDRFSAERPKGSFSTLEIQRTEQGDSAMYLCASLQGSGSYNSPLHFGNGTRLTVT.

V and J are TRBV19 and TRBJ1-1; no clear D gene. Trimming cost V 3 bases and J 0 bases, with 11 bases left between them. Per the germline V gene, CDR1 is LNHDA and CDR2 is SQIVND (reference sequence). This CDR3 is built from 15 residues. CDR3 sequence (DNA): TGTGCCAGTAGTATGAACAGTGTCATGAACACTGAAGCTTTCTTT. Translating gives CASSMNSVMNTEAFF.

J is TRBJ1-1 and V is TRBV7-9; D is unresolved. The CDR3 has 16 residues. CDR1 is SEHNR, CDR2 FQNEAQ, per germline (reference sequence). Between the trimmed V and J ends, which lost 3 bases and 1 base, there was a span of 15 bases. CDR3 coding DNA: TGTGCCAGCAGCTTCGACGCCGGGGTTACGAACACTGAAGCTTTCTTT. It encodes CASSFDAGVTNTEAFF.

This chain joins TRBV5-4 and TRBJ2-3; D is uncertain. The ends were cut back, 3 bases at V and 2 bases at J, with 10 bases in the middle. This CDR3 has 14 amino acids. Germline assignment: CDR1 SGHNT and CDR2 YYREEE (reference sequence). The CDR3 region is CASSSGSNTDTQYF. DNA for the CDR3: TGTGCCAGCAGCTCGGGTTCAAACACAGATACGCAGTATTTT.

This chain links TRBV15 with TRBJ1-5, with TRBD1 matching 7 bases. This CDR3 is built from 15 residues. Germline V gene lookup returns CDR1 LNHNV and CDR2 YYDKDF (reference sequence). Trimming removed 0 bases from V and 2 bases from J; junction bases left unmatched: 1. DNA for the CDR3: TGTGCCACCAGCAGAGAAGGACAGGGCAATCAGCCCCAGCATTTT. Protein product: CATSREGQGNQPQHF.

In DNA form, the CDR3 reads TGCAGTGCTAGTCCTAGCGGGAGAGGATCCTACGAGCAGTACTTC. It specifies CSASPSGRGSYEQYF. The V call is TRBV20-1, the J call TRBJ2-7; TRBD2 agrees at 10 bases. Unmatched junction bases numbered 6, after V lost 3 bases and J lost 1 base. The CDR3 sequence is 15 residues long. The germline gives CDR1 DFQATT, CDR2 SNEGSKA (reference sequence).

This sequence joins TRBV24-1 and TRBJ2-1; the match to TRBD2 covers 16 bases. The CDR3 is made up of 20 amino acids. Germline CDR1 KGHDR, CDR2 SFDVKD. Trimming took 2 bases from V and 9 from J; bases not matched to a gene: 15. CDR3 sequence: CATSDSYQPGTSGRAFEQFF. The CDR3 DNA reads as TGTGCCACCAGTGATTCGTATCAACCCGGGACTAGCGGGAGGGCCTTTGAGCAGTTCTTC.

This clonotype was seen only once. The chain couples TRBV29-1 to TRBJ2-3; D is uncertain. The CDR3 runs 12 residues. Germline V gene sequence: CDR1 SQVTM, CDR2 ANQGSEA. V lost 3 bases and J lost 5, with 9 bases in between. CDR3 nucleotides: TGCAGCGTTGAGCCTAGTCGAGATACGCAGTATTTT. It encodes CSVEPSRDTQYF.

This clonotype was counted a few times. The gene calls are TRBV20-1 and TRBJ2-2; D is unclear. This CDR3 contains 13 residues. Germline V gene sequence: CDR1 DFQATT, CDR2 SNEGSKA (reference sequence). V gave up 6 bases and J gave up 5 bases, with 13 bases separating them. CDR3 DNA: TGCAGTGCCTACATTCAAGGTACCGGGGAGCTGTTTTTT. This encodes CSAYIQGTGELFF.

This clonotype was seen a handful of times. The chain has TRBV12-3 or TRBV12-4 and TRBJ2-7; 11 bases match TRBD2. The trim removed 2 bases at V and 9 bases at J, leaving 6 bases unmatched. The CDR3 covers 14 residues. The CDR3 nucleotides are TGTGCCAGCAGTTTAATAGCGGGAGGGAGTGGGCAGTACTTC. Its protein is CASSLIAGGSGQYF.

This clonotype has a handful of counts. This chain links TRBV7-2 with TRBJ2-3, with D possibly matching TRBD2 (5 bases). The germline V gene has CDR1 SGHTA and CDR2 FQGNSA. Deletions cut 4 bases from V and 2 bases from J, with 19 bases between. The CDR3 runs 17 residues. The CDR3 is CASSSPLGGGLTDTQYF. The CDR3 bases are TGTGCCAGCAGCTCCCCCCTCGGCGGCGGGCTCACAGATACGCAGTATTTT.

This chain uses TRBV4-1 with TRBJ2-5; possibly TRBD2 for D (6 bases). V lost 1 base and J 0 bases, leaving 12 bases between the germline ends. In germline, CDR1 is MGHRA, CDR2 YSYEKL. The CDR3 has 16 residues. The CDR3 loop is CASSQADRDYQETQYF. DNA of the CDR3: TGCGCCAGCAGCCAAGCAGACCGGGACTACCAAGAGACCCAGTACTTC.

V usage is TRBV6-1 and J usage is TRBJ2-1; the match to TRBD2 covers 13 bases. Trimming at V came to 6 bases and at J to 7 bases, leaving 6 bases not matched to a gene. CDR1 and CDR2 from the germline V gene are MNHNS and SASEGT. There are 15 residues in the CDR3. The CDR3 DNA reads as TGTGCCAGCAGCAAAGGACTAGCGGGAGTTAATGAGCAGTTCTTC. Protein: CASSKGLAGVNEQFF.

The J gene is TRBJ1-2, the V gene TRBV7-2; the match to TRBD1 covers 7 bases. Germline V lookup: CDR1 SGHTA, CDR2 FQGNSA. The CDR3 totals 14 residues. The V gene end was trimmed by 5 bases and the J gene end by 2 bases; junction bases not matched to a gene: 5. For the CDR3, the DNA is TGTGCCAGCAGCCCGAACAGGGGAAACTATGGCTACACCTTC. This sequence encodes CASSPNRGNYGYTF.

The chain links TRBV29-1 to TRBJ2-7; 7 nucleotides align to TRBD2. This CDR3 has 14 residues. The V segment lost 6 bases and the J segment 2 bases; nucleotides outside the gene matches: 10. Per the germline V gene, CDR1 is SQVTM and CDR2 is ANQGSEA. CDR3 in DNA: TGCAGCGTGGCGGTTGTAGCGGGCCCCTACGAGCAGTACTTC. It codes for CSVAVVAGPYEQYF.

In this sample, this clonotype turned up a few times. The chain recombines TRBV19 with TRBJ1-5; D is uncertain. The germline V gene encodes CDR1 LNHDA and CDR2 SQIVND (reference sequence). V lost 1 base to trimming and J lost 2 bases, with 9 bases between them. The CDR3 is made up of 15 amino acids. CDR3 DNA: TGTGCCAGTAGTATAGCCAGTGGAGGCAATCAGCCCCAGCATTTT. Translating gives CASSIASGGNQPQHF.